The clone carrying this T cell receptor (beta chain) has only one observation. These data come from a study of blood T cell repertoires in COVID-19. Whole-study context: PBMCs, B-cell-depleted T cells, or T cells were the source of the cDNA or gDNA that made up the material.

Ages ranged from roughly 18 to 100 years, with residence in approximately 25 US areas. Cohort placement rested on clinical history that participants reported themselves. Data came from immunoSEQ multiplex PCR; TCRdb stores just in-frame clones and leaves some out. The sample carries hundreds of thousands of clones, 90% recorded once. Looked up from germline, CDR1 is GTSNPN and CDR2 is SVGIG (reference sequence). This CDR3 is 14 amino acids long. Trimming removed 2 bases from V and 6 bases from J; junction bases left unmatched: 10. The TCR comes from a man aged 55-75 years who had recovered from COVID-19. The chain employs TRBV30 and TRBJ2-7, with 7 bases identical to TRBD1. Sequenced: PBMCs or T cells enriched from blood (not recorded which). Here the CDR3 reads CAWSYTGVGAEQYF. The CDR3 coding sequence is TGTGCCTGGAGTTACACAGGGGTTGGGGCCGAGCAGTACTTC.